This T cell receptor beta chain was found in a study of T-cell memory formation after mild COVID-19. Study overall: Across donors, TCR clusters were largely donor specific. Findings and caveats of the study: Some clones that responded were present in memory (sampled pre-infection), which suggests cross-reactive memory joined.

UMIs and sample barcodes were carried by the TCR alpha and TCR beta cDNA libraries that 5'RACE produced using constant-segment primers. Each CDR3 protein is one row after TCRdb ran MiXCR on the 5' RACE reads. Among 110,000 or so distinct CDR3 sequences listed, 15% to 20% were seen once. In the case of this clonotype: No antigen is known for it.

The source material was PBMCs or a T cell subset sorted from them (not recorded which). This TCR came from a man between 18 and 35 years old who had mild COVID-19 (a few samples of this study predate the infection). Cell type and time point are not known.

CDR3 loop: CASSLRQISGANVLTF. DNA for the CDR3: TGTGCCAGCAGCTTACGGCAGATCTCTGGGGCCAACGTCCTGACTTTC. This chain connects TRBV7-2 to TRBJ2-6; D remains ambiguous. Trimming left V 2 bases short and J 0 bases short, with 8 bases between. Germline assignment: CDR1 SGHTA and CDR2 FQGNSA. This CDR3 contains 16 residues.